The rows below give T cell receptor beta chains drawn from one sample of a study of OX40 agonist ivuxolimab in advanced cancers. Using immunoSEQ multiplex PCR, the repertoire was profiled, and TCRdb retains in-frame clones only, with some absent. Of more than 45,000 clones in the sample, about 90% are singletons; the top ten hold around 48%. Sequencing was performed on CD4+ or CD8+ T cells sorted from blood, taken in a trial of the OX40 agonist ivuxolimab. The receptors were gathered from an adult with an advanced solid tumor such as melanoma, head and neck, liver or kidney cancer. Both conserved end residues are part of each CDR3. Fields, in order: CDR3 protein, CDR3 DNA, clone size, D gene, V gene, J gene. D genes are given only for firm matches. Some rows mark clone size as missing; the rest say once, few, many or name a class of expanded clone.

CASSTGQDQETQYF	TGTGCCAGCAGTACTGGACAGGACCAAGAGACCCAGTACTTC	NA	TRBD1	TRBV6-5	TRBJ2-5
CASSSGLGYTF	TGTGCCAGCAGCTCAGGGCTTGGCTACACCTTC	NA	NA	TRBV7-6	TRBJ1-2
CALTEGRGLKKLFF	TGTGCCTTGACCGAAGGACGCGGCCTGAAAAAACTGTTTTTT	few	NA	TRBV30	TRBJ1-4
CASSVGQAGNTEAFF	TGTGCCAGCAGCGTAGGGCAGGCAGGGAACACTGAAGCTTTCTTT	NA	NA	TRBV9	TRBJ1-1
CASSLSGTPNTEAFF	TGTGCCAGCTCACTGTCCGGGACACCGAACACTGAAGCTTTCTTT	NA	NA	TRBV27	TRBJ1-1
CAITPGGGANYNEQFF	TGTGCCATCACCCCCGGGGGCGGGGCAAACTACAATGAGCAGTTCTTC	many	NA	TRBV10-3	TRBJ2-1
CASSVGDRPYNEQFF	TGTGCCAGCAGCGTAGGGGACAGGCCCTACAATGAGCAGTTCTTC	NA	TRBD1	TRBV9	TRBJ2-1
CASSLTGQERFHF	TGTGCCAGCAGTTTAACGGGTCAAGAAAGGTTCCACTTT	NA	NA	TRBV28	TRBJ1-6
CASSERVGVNEQFF	TGTGCCAGCAGTGAGAGGGTGGGTGTAAATGAGCAGTTCTTC	NA	NA	TRBV25-1	TRBJ2-1
CASSGTGTGAAEAFF	TGCGCCAGCAGTGGTACCGGGACAGGGGCCGCTGAAGCTTTCTTT	once	TRBD1	TRBV10-1	TRBJ1-1
CASSYWGELNTEAFF	TGTGCCAGCAGTTACTGGGGAGAGTTGAACACTGAAGCTTTCTTT	NA	NA	TRBV6-5	TRBJ1-1
CASSIPRGGNSYNEQFF	TGTGCCAGCAGCATACCCCGGGGAGGGAACTCCTACAATGAGCAGTTCTTC	once	TRBD2	TRBV9	TRBJ2-1
CSVEAGGSDIQYF	TGCAGCGTTGAGGCAGGGGGCTCGGACATTCAGTACTTC	NA	TRBD1	TRBV29-1	TRBJ2-4
CASSSSSGGASEQFF	TGTGCCAGCAGTTCCTCTAGCGGGGGGGCCTCCGAGCAGTTCTTC	NA	TRBD2	TRBV27	TRBJ2-1
CASSQESNQPQHF	TGTGCCAGCAGCCAAGAGTCAAATCAGCCCCAGCATTTT	NA	NA	TRBV4-2	TRBJ1-5
CASRETGGGDEQYF	TGTGCCAGCAGGGAGACAGGGGGCGGCGACGAGCAGTACTTC	few	TRBD1	TRBV28	TRBJ2-7
CASSPPGTDGYEQYF	TGTGCCAGCAGTCCACCCGGGACGGATGGCTACGAGCAGTACTTC	NA	NA	TRBV28	TRBJ2-7
CASSRRDFLYEAFF	TGTGCCAGCAGCCGACGGGACTTCTTATATGAAGCTTTCTTT	once	NA	TRBV6-5	TRBJ1-1
CASSLGGQPGNTIYF	TGTGCCAGCAGCTTGGGGGGACAGCCTGGAAACACCATATATTTT	NA	TRBD1	TRBV13	TRBJ1-3
CASSTGTSYEQYF	TGTGCCAGCAGCACAGGGACTTCCTACGAGCAGTACTTC	NA	NA	TRBV5-6	TRBJ2-7
CASSSLPQDTEAFF	TGTGCCAGCAGTTCTTTACCCCAAGACACTGAAGCTTTCTTT	once	NA	TRBV27	TRBJ1-1
CASSLSQGESWGQPQHF	TGTGCCAGCAGCTTGAGTCAGGGAGAATCCTGGGGTCAGCCCCAGCATTTT	NA	NA	TRBV5-8	TRBJ1-5
CASSELDTQYF	TGTGCCAGCAGTGAACTAGATACGCAGTATTTT	NA	NA	TRBV6-1	TRBJ2-3
CASSIVPGEQYF	TGTGCCAGTAGTATAGTTCCCGGCGAGCAGTACTTC	once	NA	TRBV19	TRBJ2-7
CASSLDGSYNEQFF	TGTGCCAGCAGTTTGGACGGGTCCTACAATGAGCAGTTCTTC	NA	NA	TRBV28	TRBJ2-1
CASSYIFAGNTEAFF	TGTGCCAGCAGTTATATTTTCGCAGGGAACACTGAAGCTTTCTTT	NA	NA	TRBV6-6	TRBJ1-1
CAWTFWTGGGNEQFF	TGTGCCTGGACCTTTTGGACAGGGGGCGGGAATGAGCAGTTCTTC	NA	TRBD1	TRBV30	TRBJ2-1
CASSPLEQGQSEQYF	TGCGCCAGCAGCCCCTTGGAACAGGGTCAGTCCGAGCAGTACTTC	NA	NA	TRBV4-1	TRBJ2-7
CASSMEQPYEQYF	TGTGCCAGTAGTATGGAGCAGCCCTACGAGCAGTACTTC	once	NA	TRBV19	TRBJ2-7
CATSRGGIGTGDVFEKLFF	TGTGCCACCAGCAGAGGGGGGATAGGGACAGGGGATGTTTTTGAAAAACTGTTTTTT	NA	TRBD1	TRBV15	TRBJ1-4
CASTRGLASYNEQFF	TGCGCCAGCACCAGGGGGCTAGCGAGTTACAATGAGCAGTTCTTC	NA	TRBD1	TRBV4-1	TRBJ2-1
CASSQPGIDGYTF	TGCGCCAGCAGCCAACCGGGGATAGATGGCTACACCTTC	NA	NA	TRBV4-1	TRBJ1-2
CASNILEGGRKTQYF	TGTGCCAGCAACATACTGGAAGGGGGGCGGAAGACCCAGTACTTC	once	NA	TRBV5-8	TRBJ2-5
CATSPRTGPYEQYF	TGTGCCACCAGCCCACGGACAGGGCCCTACGAGCAGTACTTC	NA	TRBD1	TRBV15	TRBJ2-7
CASSSVGELFF	TGTGCCAGCAGCTCGGTCGGGGAGCTGTTTTTT	NA	NA	TRBV7-2	TRBJ2-2
CASKGLAEDEQFF	TGCGCCAGCAAAGGACTAGCGGAGGATGAGCAGTTCTTC	NA	TRBD2	TRBV4-3	TRBJ2-1
CASSPSEGMAGMLQETQYF	TGTGCCAGCAGCCCGTCCGAAGGGATGGCAGGGATGTTACAAGAGACCCAGTACTTC	once	NA	TRBV7-9	TRBJ2-5
CATRDTQLANEKLFF	TGTGCCACCCGGGACACTCAACTCGCTAATGAAAAACTGTTTTTT	NA	NA	TRBV28	TRBJ1-4
CASSQGGVSQYF	TGTGCCAGCAGCCAGGGGGGGGTTTCCCAGTACTTC	NA	NA	TRBV7-2	TRBJ2-5
CASSDPQGMGLMNTEAFF	TGTGCCAGCAGCGACCCACAGGGAATGGGGCTAATGAACACTGAAGCTTTCTTT	NA	NA	TRBV9	TRBJ1-1
CASSPGRAEQYF	TGTGCCAGCAGTCCAGGGAGGGCCGAGCAGTACTTC	NA	TRBD2	TRBV6-5	TRBJ2-7
CASSLDASSYEQYF	TGTGCTAGCAGCTTGGACGCCAGCTCCTACGAGCAGTACTTC	NA	NA	TRBV7-7	TRBJ2-7
CASSEAFTGEDEKLFF	TGTGCCAGCAGTGAAGCTTTCACAGGGGAAGATGAAAAACTGTTTTTT	NA	TRBD1	TRBV2	TRBJ1-4
CASSSGTGDYEQYF	TGTGCCAGCAGCTCCGGGACAGGGGACTACGAGCAGTACTTC	NA	TRBD1	TRBV13	TRBJ2-7
CASSLSGTRNNSPLHF	TGTGCCAGCAGCTTGTCCGGGACGAGAAATAATTCACCCCTCCACTTT	NA	NA	TRBV13	TRBJ1-6
CASSLGDYEQYF	TGTGCCAGCAGCTTAGGGGACTACGAGCAGTACTTC	NA	NA	TRBV7-9	TRBJ2-7